The 25 T cell receptor beta chains below all came from one sample that was sequenced in a study of blood T cell repertoires in COVID-19. This table comes from immunoSEQ multiplex PCR, and its TCRdb copy is limited to in-frame clones, with some not included. The profile shows 200,000 to 250,000 clones, about 86% of them singletons. What was sequenced was PBMCs or T cells enriched from blood (not recorded which). These receptors came from a woman aged 25 to 39 who had been exposed to COVID-19.

The chain carries TRBV28 and TRBJ2-7; D may be TRBD1 (6 bases). Trimming left V 4 bases short and J 6 bases short, with 16 bases between. This CDR3 contains 14 residues. Germline V gene data show CDR1 as MDHEN and CDR2 as SYDVKM. This CDR3 is CASSSGYRDSEQYF. Written as DNA, the CDR3 is TGTGCCAGCAGTTCGGGATACAGGGATTCCGAGCAGTACTTC.

This chain connects TRBV3-1 (or the pseudogene TRBV3-2) to TRBJ2-2, with 10 bases identical to TRBD1. This CDR3 has 16 amino acids. V shed 1 base and J 4 bases; nucleotides not matched to a gene: 3. CDR1 is LGHDT, CDR2 YNNKEL, per germline (reference sequence). The CDR3 bases are TGTGCCAGCAGCCAAGGGGGACAGGGGTTCACCGGGGAGCTGTTTTTT. It encodes CASSQGGQGFTGELFF.

This rearrangement joins TRBV25-1 to TRBJ1-6; 10 bases match TRBD1. This CDR3 spans 15 amino acids. The J segment lost 8 bases and the V segment lost 8 bases, leaving 9 bases of the junction unmatched. Germline V gives CDR1 MGHDK, CDR2 SYGVNS. The chain's CDR3 is CASGRKTGGHSPLHF. The DNA for the CDR3 is TGTGCCAGCGGCCGTAAGACAGGGGGCCATTCACCCCTCCACTTT.

The V gene is TRBV2, the J gene TRBJ1-2; D possibly corresponds to TRBD1 (6 bases). The CDR3 sequence is 14 residues long. Germline loops: CDR1 SNHLY, CDR2 FYNNEI. V dropped 1 base and J dropped 10 bases, with 16 bases sitting between them. The CDR3 protein is CASSEGSNRDPYTF. As DNA, the CDR3 is TGTGCCAGCAGTGAAGGGTCCAACAGGGATCCCTACACCTTC.

V usage is TRBV10-3 and J usage is TRBJ2-5, with D tentatively TRBD1 (5 bases). The germline gives CDR1 ENHRY, CDR2 SYGVKD. The CDR3 totals 14 residues. DNA for the CDR3: TGTCGGCCAGCCGGACATTCCCTCCAAGAGACCCAGTACTTC. This sequence encodes CRPAGHSLQETQYF.

The chain uses TRBV27 and TRBJ2-3; D ambiguous. This CDR3 contains 14 residues. V dropped 2 bases and J dropped 0 bases, with 6 bases sitting between them. From germline, CDR1 is MNHEY and CDR2 SMNVEV (reference sequence). CDR3 protein: CASSLARSTDTQYF. DNA for the CDR3: TGTGCCAGCAGTTTAGCACGGAGCACAGATACGCAGTATTTT.

V gene TRBV6-5 combines with J gene TRBJ2-7, with TRBD1 matching over 7 bases. The CDR3 consists of 13 residues. Unmatched junction bases numbered 10, after V lost 7 bases and J lost 7 bases. Germline lookup yields CDR1 MNHEY and CDR2 SVGAGI. Here the CDR3 reads CASNPGQSGEQYF. The CDR3 DNA reads as TGTGCCAGCAATCCGGGACAGAGTGGTGAGCAGTACTTC.

The chain employs TRBV5-5 and TRBJ1-4, with 7 nucleotides matching TRBD1. This CDR3 has 15 amino acids. Trimming removed 0 bases from V and 6 bases from J; junction bases left unmatched: 5. Looked up from germline, CDR1 is SGHKS and CDR2 is YYEKEE (reference sequence). The CDR3 reads CASSLGGTVDEKLFF. The CDR3, as DNA: TGTGCCAGCAGCTTGGGTGGGACAGTAGATGAAAAACTGTTTTTT.

This clone occurred once. The J gene is TRBJ1-2, the V gene TRBV5-6; no clear D. The CDR3 is 11 amino acids. CDR1 and CDR2 (germline): SGHDT, YYEEEE. The V end was cut by 1 base, the J end by 8 bases, with 6 bases between. This CDR3 is CASSLWEGYTF. CDR3 coding DNA: TGTGCCAGCAGCTTGTGGGAGGGCTACACCTTC. The full variable domain, with the rest looked up from reference TRBV5-6 and TRBJ1-2, is DAGVTQSPTHLIKTRGQQVTLRCSPKSGHDTVSWYQQALGQGPQFIFQYYEEEERQRGNFPDRFSGHQFPNYSSELNVNALLLGDSALYLCASSLWEGYTFGSGTRLTVV.

V is TRBV18 and J is TRBJ1-5; perhaps TRBD1 as D (6 bases). CDR3 length: 15 residues. The ends were cut back, 3 bases at V and 0 bases at J, with 9 bases in the middle. Germline loops: CDR1 KGHSH, CDR2 LQKENI. CDR3 sequence: CASSPGQSSNQPQHF. The CDR3 coding sequence is TGTGCCAGCTCACCTGGACAGAGTAGCAATCAGCCCCAGCATTTT.

This chain connects TRBV18 to TRBJ1-4; D is unclear. The CDR3 runs 13 residues. The germline V gene encodes CDR1 KGHSH and CDR2 LQKENI. Deletions cut 6 bases from V and 14 bases from J, with 19 bases between. In nucleotides, the CDR3 is TGTGCCAGCTCCCCCCAGGCCACCCCGACGCTGTTTTTT. This sequence encodes CASSPQATPTLFF.

V and J are TRBV7-8 and TRBJ2-2; 7 bases agree with TRBD1. Germline V gene data show CDR1 as SGHVS and CDR2 as FQNEAQ. Trimming removed 11 bases from V and 4 bases from J; junction bases left unmatched: 7. CDR3 length equals 13 residues. The CDR3 spells CAGGQRFTGELFF. CDR3 coding DNA: TGTGCCGGGGGACAGAGATTCACCGGGGAGCTGTTTTTT.

V and J are TRBV11-3 and TRBJ1-1; D is ambiguous. V shed 5 bases and J shed 7 bases, with 20 bases lying between them. Germline V CDR1 and CDR2: SGHNT, YENEEA. This CDR3 has 15 amino acids. For the CDR3, the DNA is TGTGCCAGCAGCCTTAATTTTCACAGCGGAGGTGAAGCTTTCTTT. It yields the protein CASSLNFHSGGEAFF.

The chain has TRBV10-3 and TRBJ1-1, with D possibly being TRBD1 (5 bases). The V and J ends lost 2 bases and 0 bases respectively, with 10 bases between them. Germline lookup yields CDR1 ENHRY and CDR2 SYGVKD. This CDR3 is built from 15 residues. The CDR3 bases are TGTGCCATCAGTGAGCGGCAGGGCATGAACACTGAAGCTTTCTTT. Translation: CAISERQGMNTEAFF.

The chain joins TRBV7-2 to TRBJ2-3; TRBD1 is a possible D gene (6 bases). Germline V gene lookup returns CDR1 SGHTA and CDR2 FQGNSA. Trimming stripped 2 bases from V and 2 bases from J, with 11 bases between. The CDR3 totals 15 residues. CDR3 loop: CASSLMGQTTDTQYF. For the CDR3, the DNA is TGTGCCAGCAGCTTAATGGGACAAACCACAGATACGCAGTATTTT.

This chain connects TRBV5-5 to TRBJ2-7, with 9 bases identical to TRBD1. V gave up 4 bases and J gave up 2 bases; unmatched junction bases: 7. The germline CDR1 and CDR2 sequences are SGHKS and YYEKEE (reference sequence). This CDR3 is 15 amino acids long. The CDR3 coding sequence is TGTGCCAGCAGCCGAATGGGACAGGGTACCTACGAGCAGTACTTC. Its protein product is CASSRMGQGTYEQYF.

This clone was counted only a few times. The DNA for the CDR3 is TGTGCCAGCTCACTTGACAGGAACACTGAAGCTTTCTTT. This codes for CASSLDRNTEAFF. V and J are TRBV18 and TRBJ1-1; a possible D gene is TRBD1 (5 bases). The V end was cut by 4 bases, the J end by 1 base, with 7 bases between. CDR3 length: 13 residues. Per germline, CDR1 KGHSH and CDR2 LQKENI.

V is TRBV10-3 and J is TRBJ2-5, with 9 bases fitting TRBD1. Trimming cost V 5 bases and J 7 bases; bases outside gene matches: 14. This CDR3 comprises 16 residues. The germline CDR1 and CDR2 sequences are ENHRY and SYGVKD. In DNA, the CDR3 is TGTGCCATCAGTAGAACCGGGACAGGGCCCTTCGGGACCCAGTACTTC. Amino acids: CAISRTGTGPFGTQYF.

The V and J genes are TRBV5-1 and TRBJ1-6, with 9 bases lining up with TRBD1. Germline V lookup: CDR1 SGHRS, CDR2 YFSETQ. The junction had 9 bases not matched to a gene; V was cut back by 6 bases and J by 2 bases. The CDR3 extends over 17 amino acids. The CDR3 DNA sequence: TGCGCCAGCAATCGGGGACAGGGTGAGGCCTATAATTCACCCCTCCACTTT. Translated: CASNRGQGEAYNSPLHF.

The V call is TRBV27, the J call TRBJ1-2, with 11 positions matching TRBD1. V dropped 7 bases and J dropped 2; count of bases not matched to a gene: 6. CDR1 and CDR2 from the germline V gene are MNHEY and SMNVEV (reference sequence). The CDR3 is 15 residues long. The CDR3 loop reads CASKSGDRGNYGYTF. CDR3 DNA sequence: TGTGCCAGCAAGAGCGGGGACAGGGGGAACTATGGCTACACCTTC.

This clone has only a few counts. The chain joins TRBV27 to TRBJ2-1, with 10 bases fitting TRBD2. J lost 4 bases, V lost 6 bases, and 12 bases had no gene match. Germline V gene data show CDR1 as MNHEY and CDR2 as SMNVEV (reference sequence). This CDR3 is 17 amino acids long. The CDR3 sequence: CASRKRGGAGLYNEQFF. Written as DNA, the CDR3 is TGTGCCAGCAGAAAGCGGGGGGGGGCGGGACTTTACAATGAGCAGTTCTTC.

The chain has TRBV10-2 and TRBJ2-3, with D tentatively TRBD2 (6 bases). The CDR3 extends over 14 amino acids. Germline V gives CDR1 WSHSY, CDR2 SAAADI. V lost 4 bases, J lost 4 bases, and 12 bases lay in between. Written as DNA, the CDR3 is TGCGCCAGCAGTGGTACGACTAGTTCAGATACGCAGTATTTT. It encodes CASSGTTSSDTQYF.

This chain links TRBV6-2 or TRBV6-3 with TRBJ2-2; a possible D gene is TRBD1 (6 bases). V lost 6 bases, J lost 4 bases, and 18 bases lay in between. Per the germline V gene, CDR1 is MNHEY and CDR2 is SVGEGT. This CDR3 contains 16 residues. For the CDR3, the DNA is TGTGCCAGCAGCTGGGCGAGGGGGTCGGCCACCGGGGAGCTGTTTTTT. Residues: CASSWARGSATGELFF.

This sequence joins TRBV24-1 and TRBJ2-3; D might be TRBD2 (7 bases). This CDR3 contains 17 residues. Between the trimmed V and J ends, which lost 2 bases and 0 bases, there was a span of 14 bases. Germline V gene data show CDR1 as KGHDR and CDR2 as SFDVKD. CDR3 DNA: TGTGCCACCAGTGATTGGGGGGGACATCCTAGCACAGATACGCAGTATTTT. It specifies CATSDWGGHPSTDTQYF.

As regards this clone: The junction and the germline gene differ at one end; a read error may be behind it. The V gene is TRBV3-1 (or the pseudogene TRBV3-2), the J gene TRBJ1-3; D perhaps matches TRBD1 (5 bases). Germline CDR1 reads LGHDT; CDR2 reads YNNKEL (reference sequence). CDR3 length: 11 residues. The CDR3 region has the DNA TGTGTCAGCAGCTTTCACGGACAAAAGTCCTTT. Translating gives CVSSFHGQKSF.